This TCR beta chain derives from a study of vaccination effects on CD4 cells after COVID-19. CDR3 size: 13 residues. The V end lost 2 bases, the J end lost 5 bases, and 9 bases lay between the germline ends. Remarks on this clone: The antigen remains unidentified.

Within the ViraFEST assay, antigen-specific CD4+ T cells underwent expansion with viral peptide pools prior to sequencing. CD4+ T cell isolation took place after approximately 11 days of culture. Nucleocapsid antibodies stayed negative before and after vaccination, showing no earlier SARS-CoV-2 infection. Profiled with immunoSEQ multiplex PCR; TCRdb holds only in-frame clones, not every one. The data hold around 55,000 clones, with under 70% observed a single time. This clonotype originated in a human donor who received a COVID-19 vaccine. The chain combines TRBV12-3 or TRBV12-4 with TRBJ1-2, with TRBD1 as a possible D gene (6 bases). Sequencing used CD4+ T cells from PBMCs cultured with SARS-CoV-2 spike peptides, obtained before COVID-19 vaccination. This CDR3 is CASSLNRVYGYTF. CDR3 DNA: TGTGCCAGCAGTTTAAACAGGGTTTATGGCTACACCTTC.